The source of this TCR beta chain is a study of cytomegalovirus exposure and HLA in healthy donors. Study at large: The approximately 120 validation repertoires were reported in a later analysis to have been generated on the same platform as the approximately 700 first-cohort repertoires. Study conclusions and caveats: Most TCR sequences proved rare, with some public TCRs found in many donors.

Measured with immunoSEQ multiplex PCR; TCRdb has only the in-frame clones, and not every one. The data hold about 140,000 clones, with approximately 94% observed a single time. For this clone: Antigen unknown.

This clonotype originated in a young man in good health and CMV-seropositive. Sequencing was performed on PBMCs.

DNA of the CDR3: TGCGCCAGCAGCTTGGCAGGGGCTTTAGATACGCAGTATTTT. It yields the protein CASSLAGALDTQYF. The chain has TRBV5-1 and TRBJ2-3, with D possibly TRBD1 on 6 matching bases. The V end was cut by 0 bases, the J end by 5 bases, with 10 bases between. The CDR3 is 14 residues long. Germline V lookup: CDR1 SGHRS, CDR2 YFSETQ.